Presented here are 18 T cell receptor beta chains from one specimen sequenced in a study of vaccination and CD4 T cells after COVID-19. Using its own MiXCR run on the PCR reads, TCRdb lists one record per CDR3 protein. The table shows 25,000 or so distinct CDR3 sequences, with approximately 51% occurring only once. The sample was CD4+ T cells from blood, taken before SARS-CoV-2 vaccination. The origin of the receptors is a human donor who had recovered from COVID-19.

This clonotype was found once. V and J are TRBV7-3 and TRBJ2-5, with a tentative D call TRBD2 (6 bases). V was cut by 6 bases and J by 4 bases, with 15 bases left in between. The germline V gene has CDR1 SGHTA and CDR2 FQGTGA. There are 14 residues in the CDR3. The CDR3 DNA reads TGTGCCAGCAGGAAACCGGGACTGATAGAGACCCAGTACTTC. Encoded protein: CASRKPGLIETQYF.

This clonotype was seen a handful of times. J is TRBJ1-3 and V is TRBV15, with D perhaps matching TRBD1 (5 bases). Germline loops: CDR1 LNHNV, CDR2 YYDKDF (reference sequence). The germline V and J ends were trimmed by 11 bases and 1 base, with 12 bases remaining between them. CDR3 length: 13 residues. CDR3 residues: CAAGTGSGNTIYF. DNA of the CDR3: TGTGCCGCCGGGACGGGATCTGGAAACACCATATATTTT.

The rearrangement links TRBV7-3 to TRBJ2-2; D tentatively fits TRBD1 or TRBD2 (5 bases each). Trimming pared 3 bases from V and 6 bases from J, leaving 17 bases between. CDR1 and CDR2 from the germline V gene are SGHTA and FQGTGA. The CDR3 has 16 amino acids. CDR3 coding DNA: TGTGCCAGCAGCTTCCCCAGAAGTGGGGACGCCGGGGAGCTGTTTTTT. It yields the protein CASSFPRSGDAGELFF.

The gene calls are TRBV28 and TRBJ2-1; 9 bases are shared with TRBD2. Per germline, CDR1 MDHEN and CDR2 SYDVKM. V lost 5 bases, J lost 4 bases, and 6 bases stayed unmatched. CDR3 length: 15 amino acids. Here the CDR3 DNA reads TGTGCCAGCAGTGCCCCCACTAGCGGGTACAATGAGCAGTTCTTC. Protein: CASSAPTSGYNEQFF.

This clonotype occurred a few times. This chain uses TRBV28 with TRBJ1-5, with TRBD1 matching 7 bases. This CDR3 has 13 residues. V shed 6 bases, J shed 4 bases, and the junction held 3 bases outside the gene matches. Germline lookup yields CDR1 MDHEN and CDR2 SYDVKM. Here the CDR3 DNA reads TGTGCCAGCAGGACAGGGTGGAATCAGCCCCAGCATTTT. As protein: CASRTGWNQPQHF.

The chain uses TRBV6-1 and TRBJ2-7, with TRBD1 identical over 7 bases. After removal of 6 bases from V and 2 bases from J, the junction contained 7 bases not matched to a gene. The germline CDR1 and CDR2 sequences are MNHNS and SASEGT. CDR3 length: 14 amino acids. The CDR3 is CASRVGQDPYEQYF. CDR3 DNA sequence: TGTGCCAGCAGAGTAGGACAGGACCCCTACGAGCAGTACTTC.

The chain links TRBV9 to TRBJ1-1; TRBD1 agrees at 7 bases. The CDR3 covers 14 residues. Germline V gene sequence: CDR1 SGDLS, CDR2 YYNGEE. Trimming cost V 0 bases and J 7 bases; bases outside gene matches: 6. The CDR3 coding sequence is TGTGCCAGCAGCGTAGATACAGGGGCTAGTGAAGCTTTCTTT. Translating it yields CASSVDTGASEAFF.

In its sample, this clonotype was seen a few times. The CDR3 bases are TGTGCCAGCAGCCAGATGGAGGAAGGGGAGCTGTTTTTT. This codes for CASSQMEEGELFF. The chain uses TRBV14 and TRBJ2-2; TRBD2 might be the D (5 bases). The length of the CDR3 is 13 residues. Germline V gene data show CDR1 as SGHDN and CDR2 as FVKESK. Trimming removed 3 bases from V and 8 bases from J, with 10 bases in between.

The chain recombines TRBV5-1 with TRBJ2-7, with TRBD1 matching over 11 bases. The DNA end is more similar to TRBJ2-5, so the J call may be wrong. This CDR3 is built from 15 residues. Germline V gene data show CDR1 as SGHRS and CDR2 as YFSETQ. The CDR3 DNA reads TGCGCCAGCAGCTTTGGGGACAGGGGGGCGGAGACCCAGTACTTC. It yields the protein CASSFGDRGAETQYF.

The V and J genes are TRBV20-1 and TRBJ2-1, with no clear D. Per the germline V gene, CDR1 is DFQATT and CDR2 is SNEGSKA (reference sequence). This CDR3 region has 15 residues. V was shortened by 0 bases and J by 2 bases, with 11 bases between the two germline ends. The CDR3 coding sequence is TGCAGTGCTAGAGATGGCCGGGTGACCTACAATGAGCAGTTCTTC. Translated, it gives CSARDGRVTYNEQFF.

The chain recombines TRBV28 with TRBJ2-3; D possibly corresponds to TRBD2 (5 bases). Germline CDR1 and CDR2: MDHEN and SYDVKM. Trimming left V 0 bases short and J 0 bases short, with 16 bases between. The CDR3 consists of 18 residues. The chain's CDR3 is CASSLWGSMRGSTDTQYF. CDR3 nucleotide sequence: TGTGCCAGCAGTTTATGGGGCAGTATGCGCGGGAGCACAGATACGCAGTATTTT. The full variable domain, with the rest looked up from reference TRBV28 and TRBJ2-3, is DVKVTQSSRYLVKRTGEKVFLECVQDMDHENMFWYRQDPGLGLRLIYFSYDVKMKEKGDIPEGYSVSREKKERFSLILESASTNQTSMYLCASSLWGSMRGSTDTQYFGPGTRLTVL.

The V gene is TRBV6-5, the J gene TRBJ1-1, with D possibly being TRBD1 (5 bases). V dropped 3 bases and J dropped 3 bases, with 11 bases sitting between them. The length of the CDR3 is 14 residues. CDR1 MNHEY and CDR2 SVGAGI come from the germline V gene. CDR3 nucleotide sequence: TGTGCCAGCAGTTATTCAAGGGGCTACACTGAAGCTTTCTTT. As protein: CASSYSRGYTEAFF.

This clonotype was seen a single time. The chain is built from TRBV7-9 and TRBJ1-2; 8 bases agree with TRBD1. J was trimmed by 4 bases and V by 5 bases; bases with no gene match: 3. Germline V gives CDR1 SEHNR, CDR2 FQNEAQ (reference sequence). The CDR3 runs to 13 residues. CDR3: CASSPGGTYGYTF. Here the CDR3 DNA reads TGTGCCAGCAGCCCAGGGGGCACCTATGGCTACACCTTC.

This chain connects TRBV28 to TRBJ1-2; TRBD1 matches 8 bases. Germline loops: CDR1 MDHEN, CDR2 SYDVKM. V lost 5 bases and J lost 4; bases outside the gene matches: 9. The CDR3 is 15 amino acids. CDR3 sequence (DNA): TGTGCCAGCAGTAAAACAGGGGGGCGTTTCTATGGCTACACCTTC. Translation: CASSKTGGRFYGYTF.

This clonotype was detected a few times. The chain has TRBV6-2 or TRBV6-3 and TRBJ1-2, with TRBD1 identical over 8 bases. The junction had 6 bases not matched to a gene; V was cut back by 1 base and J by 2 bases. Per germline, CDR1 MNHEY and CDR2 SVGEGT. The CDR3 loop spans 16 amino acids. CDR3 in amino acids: CASSYFAGGLNYGYTF. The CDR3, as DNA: TGTGCCAGCAGTTACTTTGCAGGGGGCCTCAACTATGGCTACACCTTC.

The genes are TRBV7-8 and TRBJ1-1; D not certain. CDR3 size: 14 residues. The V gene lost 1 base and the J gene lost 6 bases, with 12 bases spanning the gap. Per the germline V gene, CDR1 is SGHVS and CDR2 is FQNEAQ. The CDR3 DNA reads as TGTGCCAGCAGCTTAGATGGGAAATTGGCTGAAGCTTTCTTT. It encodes CASSLDGKLAEAFF.

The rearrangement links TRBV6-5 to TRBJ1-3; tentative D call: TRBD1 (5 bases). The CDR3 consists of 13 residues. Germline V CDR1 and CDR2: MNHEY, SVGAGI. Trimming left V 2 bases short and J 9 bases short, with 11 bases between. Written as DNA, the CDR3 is TGTGCCAGCAGTTACAGAGGGGATGGCACCATATATTTT. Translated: CASSYRGDGTIYF.

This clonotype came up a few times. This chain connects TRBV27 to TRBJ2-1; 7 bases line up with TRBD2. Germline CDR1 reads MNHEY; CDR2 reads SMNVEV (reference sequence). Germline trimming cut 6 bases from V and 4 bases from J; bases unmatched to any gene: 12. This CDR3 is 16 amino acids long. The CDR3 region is CASSPTSNGFYNEQFF. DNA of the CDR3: TGTGCCAGCAGCCCGACTAGCAATGGATTTTACAATGAGCAGTTCTTC.